The 18 T cell receptor beta chains listed next were all sequenced from one sample in a study of shared clonotypes between healthy human individuals. TCRdb's table, derived via immunoSEQ multiplex PCR, lists solely in-frame clones and lacks some. The table has about 2.4 million clones, over 85% seen once; the top ten hold more than 0.35%. Sequencing used naive CD4+ T cells from PBMCs. Subset denoted: CD45RA+ positively selected. Source of these receptors: a man aged 18 to 30 in good health. Some clones in this sample may be carry-over from other donors' samples.

This rearrangement joins TRBV18 to TRBJ1-1; D gene ambiguous. V dropped 5 bases and J dropped 0 bases, with 7 bases sitting between them. In germline, CDR1 is KGHSH, CDR2 LQKENI. The CDR3 extends over 13 amino acids. The CDR3 region is CASSSQLNTEAFF. The CDR3 nucleotides read TGTGCCAGCTCAAGTCAGTTGAACACTGAAGCTTTCTTT.

The rearrangement links TRBV6-1 to TRBJ1-1; 7 bases are a match to TRBD1. With V trimmed by 8 bases and J by 9 bases, 6 bases remained unmatched. This CDR3 region has 11 residues. Germline V gene lookup returns CDR1 MNHNS and CDR2 SASEGT. The CDR3 coding sequence is TGTGCCAGCTACCGGGACAGACAAGCTTTCTTT. Residues: CASYRDRQAFF.

In this sample, this clone turned up once. This chain joins TRBV15 and TRBJ2-7; maybe TRBD1 (6 bases). With 0 bases removed from V and 5 bases from J, the gap between germline ends came to 14 bases. Germline assignment: CDR1 LNHNV and CDR2 YYDKDF (reference sequence). There are 15 residues in the CDR3. The chain's CDR3 is CATSRDLQGLNEQYF. The CDR3 coding sequence is TGTGCCACCAGCAGAGATTTGCAGGGGTTGAACGAGCAGTACTTC.

The genes are TRBV5-1 and TRBJ2-7; TRBD2 matches at 8 bases. Per germline, CDR1 SGHRS and CDR2 YFSETQ. The CDR3 sequence is 15 residues long. The V and J ends lost 4 bases and 5 bases, in that order; junction bases with no gene match: 11. The CDR3 spells CASSPAWGSGDEQYF. The DNA of the CDR3 is TGCGCCAGCAGCCCCGCTTGGGGTAGCGGGGACGAGCAGTACTTC.

The chain uses TRBV27 and TRBJ1-1; D gene unclear. V was cut by 5 bases and J by 10 bases, with 17 bases left in between. Germline assignment: CDR1 MNHEY and CDR2 SMNVEV (reference sequence). The CDR3 spans 13 residues. CDR3 loop: CASSRTSLDRAFF. CDR3 nucleotide sequence: TGTGCCAGCAGTCGTACCAGTTTGGACCGAGCTTTCTTT.

The chain has TRBV19 and TRBJ2-1, with D tentatively TRBD1 (6 bases). CDR1 is LNHDA and CDR2 is SQIVND in the germline V gene (reference sequence). The CDR3 totals 15 residues. Trimming left V 5 bases short and J 6 bases short, with 17 bases between. The CDR3 DNA reads TGTGCCAGTAGTCTCGGGACACTCCCGGTCAATGAGCAGTTCTTC. Protein sequence: CASSLGTLPVNEQFF.

The chain carries TRBV10-3 and TRBJ2-5, with 11 nucleotides matching TRBD1. The CDR3 length is 14 residues. V lost 10 bases, J lost 4 bases, and 8 bases stayed unmatched. From germline, CDR1 is ENHRY and CDR2 SYGVKD. This chain's CDR3 is CATSGQGGRETQYF. CDR3 sequence (DNA): TGTGCCACCTCGGGACAGGGGGGTCGAGAGACCCAGTACTTC.

As regards this clone: Germline is not matched at one junction end, which may reflect a read error. This sequence joins TRBV7-8 and TRBJ2-1; TRBD2 aligns across 13 bases. Germline V gives CDR1 SGHVS, CDR2 FQNEAQ. CDR3 length: 16 residues. CDR3 sequence reads: CASCLQGLAGVCEQFF. CDR3 sequence (DNA): TGTGCCAGCTGCTTACAAGGACTAGCGGGAGTGTGTGAGCAGTTCTTC.

The chain is built from TRBV27 and TRBJ2-2; 9 bases are shared with TRBD1. V was clipped by 5 bases and J by 4 bases; unmatched bases: 5. The CDR3 runs 15 residues. Germline V gene data show CDR1 as MNHEY and CDR2 as SMNVEV (reference sequence). The CDR3 DNA reads TGTGCCAGCAGTCGCGGACAGGGGAGCACCGGGGAGCTGTTTTTT. It translates to CASSRGQGSTGELFF.

J is TRBJ1-2 and V is TRBV28, with 8 bases aligning to TRBD1. The germline V gene encodes CDR1 MDHEN and CDR2 SYDVKM. The ends lost 8 bases at V and 1 base at J; junction bases unmatched: 6. The CDR3 spans 14 residues. CDR3 nucleotide sequence: TGTGCCAGCGCGACAGGGGCGATTAACTATGGCTACACCTTC. This encodes CASATGAINYGYTF.

This clone occurred a few times. The V call is TRBV28, the J call TRBJ1-2; possible D gene TRBD1, 6 bases. V was trimmed by 2 bases and J by 7 bases, leaving 11 bases between them. There are 13 residues in the CDR3. The germline V gene encodes CDR1 MDHEN and CDR2 SYDVKM. The CDR3 DNA is TGTGCCAGCAGTTTACCAGGGGCGTCTGGCTACACCTTC. Protein: CASSLPGASGYTF.

V usage is TRBV7-3 and J usage is TRBJ1-2; D remains unclear. Trimming removed 2 bases at V and 3 bases at J, with 10 bases between. This CDR3 region has 14 residues. Looked up from germline, CDR1 is SGHTA and CDR2 is FQGTGA. The CDR3 region has the DNA TGTGCCAGCAGCTTAGAGGGTCGCGACTATGGCTACACCTTC. Amino acids: CASSLEGRDYGYTF.

Notes on this clone: Other DNA sequences in this specimen translate into the identical CDR3. This sequence joins TRBV5-1 and TRBJ2-2; TRBD1 agrees at 9 bases. From germline, CDR1 is SGHRS and CDR2 YFSETQ. This CDR3 has 14 residues. V shed 4 bases, J shed 4 bases, and the junction held 2 bases outside the gene matches. This chain's CDR3 is CASSPQGATGELFF. As DNA, the CDR3 is TGCGCCAGCAGCCCACAGGGGGCCACCGGGGAGCTGTTTTTT.

The rearrangement joins TRBV28 to TRBJ2-7; TRBD1 or TRBD2 may be the D gene (6 bases each). CDR1 is MDHEN and CDR2 is SYDVKM in the germline V gene. Trimming took 6 bases from V and 7 from J, leaving 16 bases between them. This CDR3 has 13 residues. CDR3 nucleotides: TGTGCCAGCAGGACCGGGGGCCCTTTGGAGCAGTACTTC. As protein: CASRTGGPLEQYF.

The rearrangement uses TRBV4-1 and TRBJ1-1; weak D call: TRBD1 (5 bases). Looked up from germline, CDR1 is MGHRA and CDR2 is YSYEKL. Trimming cost V 1 base and J 3 bases, with 12 bases left between them. The CDR3 consists of 15 residues. The CDR3 coding sequence is TGCGCCAGCAGCCAAGTCCTACAGGTACACACTGAAGCTTTCTTT. It yields the protein CASSQVLQVHTEAFF.

CDR3 DNA sequence: TGTGCCAGCAGTGCGGGACAGGTTCCCTACGAGCAGTACTTC. Protein: CASSAGQVPYEQYF. V and J are TRBV6-1 and TRBJ2-7; 8 positions match TRBD1. The V and J ends lost 4 bases and 2 bases, in that order; junction bases with no gene match: 4. Germline-derived CDR1 and CDR2 are MNHNS and SASEGT. The CDR3 runs 14 residues.

This clone was recorded only once. The V and J genes are TRBV7-9 and TRBJ1-4; 7 nucleotides align to TRBD1. V trimming: 4 bases; J trimming: 3 bases; junction bases outside the gene matches: 5. The germline gives CDR1 SEHNR, CDR2 FQNEAQ (reference sequence). CDR3 length: 15 amino acids. CDR3 residues: CASSSQGGANEKLFF. Here the CDR3 DNA reads TGTGCCAGCAGCTCCCAGGGGGGGGCTAATGAAAAACTGTTTTTT.

The gene calls are TRBV5-1 and TRBJ1-4; TRBD1 agrees at 9 bases. After removal of 4 bases from V and 8 bases from J, the junction contained 12 bases not matched to a gene. Germline CDR1 and CDR2: SGHRS and YFSETQ. The CDR3 consists of 16 residues. CDR3 amino acids: CASSPSPGQGGEKLFF. CDR3 coding DNA: TGCGCCAGCAGCCCATCCCCGGGACAGGGAGGGGAAAAACTGTTTTTT.